The clone carrying this T cell receptor beta chain turned up a few times. Its antigen is undetermined. A much larger clone lies a single base off, so this may be a read error. The sample belongs to a study of blood T cells in healthy people across ages. This CDR3 spans 12 amino acids. Germline V CDR1 and CDR2: MNHNS, SASEGT. Trimming left V 4 bases short and J 4 bases short, with 8 bases between. Sample-barcoded 5' priming and a J-beta primer mix drove a second PCR of 7 to 11 cycles. TCRdb redid the calling of the 5' RACE reads with MiXCR, one entry per CDR3 protein. The sample includes hundreds of thousands of distinct CDR3 sequences, about 30% of them seen just once. Study-wide points: What prevented conclusive comparison of naive and antigen-experienced cells was that PBMCs were unsorted.

The gene calls are TRBV6-1 and TRBJ2-7, with D unclear. The clonotype was recovered from a woman of 80 years or more in good health. Sequencing was performed on blood. The CDR3 DNA reads as TGTGCCAGCAGTGGGCTGGGTTACGAGCAGTACTTC. It yields the protein CASSGLGYEQYF.